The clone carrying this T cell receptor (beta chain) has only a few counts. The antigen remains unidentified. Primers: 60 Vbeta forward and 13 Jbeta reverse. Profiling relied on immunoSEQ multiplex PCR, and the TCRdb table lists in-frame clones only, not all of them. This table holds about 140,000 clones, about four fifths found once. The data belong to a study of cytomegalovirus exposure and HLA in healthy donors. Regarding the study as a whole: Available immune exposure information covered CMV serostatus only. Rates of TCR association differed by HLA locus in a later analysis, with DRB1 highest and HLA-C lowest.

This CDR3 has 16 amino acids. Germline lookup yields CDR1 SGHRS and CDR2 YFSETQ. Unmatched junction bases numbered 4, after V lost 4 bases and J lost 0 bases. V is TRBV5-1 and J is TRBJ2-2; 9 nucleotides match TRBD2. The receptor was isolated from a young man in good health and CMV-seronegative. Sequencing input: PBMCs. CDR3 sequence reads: CASSALAGTNTGELFF. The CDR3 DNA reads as TGCGCCAGCAGCGCGCTAGCGGGGACGAACACCGGGGAGCTGTTTTTT.